The 18 T cell receptor beta chains below all came from one sample that was sequenced in a study of blood T cell repertoires in COVID-19. The repertoire was sequenced with immunoSEQ multiplex PCR; TCRdb's copy has only in-frame clones and lacks some. Of about 190,000 clones in the sample, 75% to 90% are singletons; the top ten hold roughly 6.1%. Sequenced material: peripheral blood. The receptors were sampled from a woman aged 40 to 49 with acute or convalescent COVID-19.

This chain links TRBV7-9 with TRBJ1-2; TRBD1 matches at 7 bases. Germline values: CDR1 SEHNR, CDR2 FQNEAQ (reference sequence). J was trimmed by 6 bases and V by 5 bases; bases with no gene match: 6. The length of the CDR3 is 13 residues. The CDR3 here is CASSIRQGDGYTF. Here the CDR3 DNA reads TGTGCCAGCAGCATCCGACAGGGAGATGGCTACACCTTC.

The chain has TRBV6-6 and TRBJ2-2; D remains unclear. From germline, CDR1 is MNHNY and CDR2 SVGAGI (reference sequence). This CDR3 contains 12 residues. With 11 bases removed from V and 7 bases from J, the gap between germline ends came to 14 bases. The CDR3 bases are TGTGCCGTCCAGGTTTATAACGGGGAGCTGTTTTTT. Its translation: CAVQVYNGELFF.

The chain links TRBV10-3 to TRBJ1-3; 7 bases are a match to TRBD1. After removal of 0 bases from V and 2 bases from J, the junction contained 10 bases not matched to a gene. In germline, CDR1 is ENHRY, CDR2 SYGVKD. This CDR3 has 18 residues. CDR3 amino acids: CAISESEMRGLAGNTIYF. The DNA for the CDR3 is TGTGCCATCAGTGAGTCTGAAATGAGGGGGCTGGCTGGAAACACCATATATTTT.

J is TRBJ1-3 and V is TRBV6-5; 8 nucleotides match TRBD1. This CDR3 spans 14 amino acids. Looked up from germline, CDR1 is MNHEY and CDR2 is SVGAGI. The J segment lost 4 bases and the V segment lost 6 bases, leaving 5 bases of the junction unmatched. This CDR3 is CASSGQGRGNTIYF. The CDR3, as DNA: TGTGCCAGCAGCGGACAGGGAAGAGGAAACACCATATATTTT.

This clone has only a few counts. This rearrangement joins TRBV7-9 to TRBJ1-2; 7 bases map to TRBD1. Germline V lookup: CDR1 SEHNR, CDR2 FQNEAQ (reference sequence). The CDR3 totals 12 residues. The V gene end was trimmed by 5 bases and the J gene end by 8 bases; junction bases not matched to a gene: 5. The CDR3 DNA sequence: TGTGCCAGCAGCCCAACAGGGGCCGGCTACACCTTC. Encoded protein: CASSPTGAGYTF. The variable domain in full, completed from reference TRBV7-9 and TRBJ1-2, reads DTGVSQNPRHKITKRGQNVTFRCDPISEHNRLYWYRQTLGQGPEFLTYFQNEAQLEKSRLLSDRFSAERPKGSFSTLEIQRTEQGDSAMYLCASSPTGAGYTFGSGTRLTVV.

The chain recombines TRBV5-6 with TRBJ1-6, with D unclear. The CDR3 loop spans 13 amino acids. With 6 bases removed from V and 9 bases from J, the gap between germline ends came to 13 bases. From germline, CDR1 is SGHDT and CDR2 YYEEEE. CDR3 residues: CASTPAPGSPLHF. The CDR3 DNA reads TGTGCCAGCACTCCTGCGCCGGGTTCACCCCTCCACTTT.

V usage is TRBV4-1 and J usage is TRBJ2-3; TRBD2 aligns across 10 bases. This CDR3 is 15 amino acids long. CDR1 is MGHRA and CDR2 is YSYEKL in the germline V gene. J gave up 6 bases and V 4 bases, and 7 bases lay outside the gene matches. The CDR3 loop reads CASSPLAGVADTQYF. The CDR3 DNA sequence: TGCGCCAGCAGCCCTCTAGCGGGAGTAGCGGATACGCAGTATTTT.

This chain connects TRBV6-5 to TRBJ2-3, with 8 bases lining up with TRBD2. CDR1 MNHEY and CDR2 SVGAGI come from the germline V gene. The CDR3 is 16 amino acids. The V segment lost 0 bases and the J segment 3 bases; nucleotides outside the gene matches: 5. The CDR3 sequence: CASSYSGSGVTDTQYF. The CDR3 coding sequence is TGTGCCAGCAGTTACTCGGGTAGCGGGGTGACAGATACGCAGTATTTT.

The chain has TRBV19 and TRBJ2-4; D remains ambiguous. Germline CDR1 and CDR2: LNHDA and SQIVND (reference sequence). The ends were cut back, 3 bases at V and 10 bases at J, with 10 bases in the middle. The CDR3 has 12 residues. CDR3 DNA: TGTGCCAGTAGTATTGACGAGGTGATTCAGTACTTC. Its protein product is CASSIDEVIQYF.

The J gene is TRBJ2-3, the V gene TRBV18; 8 bases are shared with TRBD1. Germline CDR1 KGHSH, CDR2 LQKENI. The J segment lost 0 bases and the V segment lost 3 bases, leaving 5 bases of the junction unmatched. This CDR3 is built from 16 residues. The CDR3 sequence is CASSPRQGASTDTQYF. The CDR3 DNA is TGTGCCAGCTCACCTCGGCAGGGGGCGAGCACAGATACGCAGTATTTT.

This chain uses TRBV18 with TRBJ1-5, with D possibly TRBD1 on 6 matching bases. This CDR3 spans 15 amino acids. Trimming pared 3 bases from V and 7 bases from J, leaving 16 bases between. Germline CDR1 reads KGHSH; CDR2 reads LQKENI. CDR3 nucleotide sequence: TGTGCCAGCTCACCGCCGACGGGGGGGGGCCAGCCCCAGCATTTT. The encoded protein is CASSPPTGGGQPQHF.

V usage is TRBV6-1 and J usage is TRBJ1-1; D is undetermined. V was shortened by 0 bases and J by 0 bases, with 11 bases between the two germline ends. Germline V gene sequence: CDR1 MNHNS, CDR2 SASEGT. The CDR3 sequence is 16 residues long. CDR3 in DNA: TGTGCCAGCAGTGAAGCGCGGAGAGGCATGAACACTGAAGCTTTCTTT. Encoded protein: CASSEARRGMNTEAFF.

This clone was seen a few times. The genes are TRBV13 and TRBJ1-2, with a possible D match to TRBD1 (6 bases). The CDR3 is made up of 14 amino acids. The V and J ends lost 4 bases and 4 bases respectively, with 13 bases between them. Looked up from germline, CDR1 is PRHDT and CDR2 is FYEKMQ (reference sequence). The CDR3 DNA sequence: TGTGCCAGCAGCTACACGACAGGACGCTATGGCTACACCTTC. Amino acids: CASSYTTGRYGYTF.

The J gene is TRBJ2-7, the V gene TRBV2, with 9 positions matching TRBD2. CDR1 SNHLY and CDR2 FYNNEI come from the germline V gene. J gave up 7 bases and V 6 bases, and 13 bases lay outside the gene matches. The CDR3 consists of 15 residues. As DNA, the CDR3 is TGTGCCAGCAGAAGGGACGCGGGAGGGGCTGGAGAGCAGTACTTC. Amino acids: CASRRDAGGAGEQYF.

This CDR3 reads CASSLGSGVLGEQFF. CDR3 DNA: TGCGCCAGCAGCCTTGGTAGCGGGGTCCTCGGGGAGCAGTTCTTC. The genes are TRBV4-1 and TRBJ2-1; 8 positions match TRBD2. V was pared by 4 bases and J by 10 bases, with 12 bases of the junction left unmatched. CDR3 length: 15 residues. Germline CDR1 MGHRA, CDR2 YSYEKL.

The rearrangement joins TRBV6-5 to TRBJ1-2; 8 bases are shared with TRBD1. The V and J ends lost 0 bases and 8 bases, in that order; junction bases with no gene match: 5. CDR1 and CDR2 (germline): MNHEY, SVGAGI. This CDR3 has 14 residues. The DNA of the CDR3 is TGTGCCAGCAGTTACTCTTCAGGGGGCGACGGCTACACCTTC. Encoded protein: CASSYSSGGDGYTF.

This chain uses TRBV2 with TRBJ1-2; D is unresolved. Germline CDR1 SNHLY, CDR2 FYNNEI. V lost 7 bases to trimming and J lost 5 bases, with 17 bases between them. The length of the CDR3 is 14 residues. CDR3 sequence reads: CASTFTVGPYGYTF. DNA for the CDR3: TGTGCCAGCACCTTTACAGTAGGCCCGTATGGCTACACCTTC.

The gene calls are TRBV7-2 and TRBJ2-5; D might be TRBD1 (5 bases). Trimming cost V 4 bases and J 5 bases, with 11 bases left between them. The CDR3 sequence is 13 residues long. Germline assignment: CDR1 SGHTA and CDR2 FQGNSA. The CDR3 sequence is CASSSRVSETQYF. The CDR3 region has the DNA TGTGCCAGCAGCTCCAGGGTTTCGGAGACCCAGTACTTC. Supplemented by reference TRBV7-2 and TRBJ2-5, the full variable domain reads GAGVSQSPSNKVTEKGKDVELRCDPISGHTALYWYRQSLGQGLEFLIYFQGNSAPDKSGLPSDRFSAERTGGSVSTLTIQRTQQEDSAVYLCASSSRVSETQYFGPGTRLLVL.